This T cell receptor (beta chain) was found in a study of T cell repertoires in aging, cancer and after chemotherapy. Amplification of TCR beta used genomic DNA extracted from peripheral blood. Trimming left V 8 bases short and J 0 bases short, with 11 bases between. Germline CDR1 LNHDA, CDR2 SQIVND (reference sequence). The CDR3 is made up of 14 amino acids. TRB rearrangements spanning V, D and J were amplified using mixed TRB-A/B primers. Via MiXCR, TCRdb re-called the multiplex PCR reads, giving one row per CDR3 protein. The data contain fewer than 10,000 distinct CDR3 sequences, 30% to 35% of them singletons.

Sequencing input: blood. The chain has TRBV19 and TRBJ1-3, with D tentatively TRBD1 (5 bases). The clonotype was recovered from a human donor in good health. This CDR3 is CASHTGTSGNTIYF. The CDR3 DNA follows: TGTGCCAGTCACACCGGGACCTCTGGAAACACCATATATTTT.